The sequence of this TCR beta chain was determined in a study of CD8 T cells in ankylosing spondylitis. Study conclusions and caveats: Made up of fewer than 10 highly homologous variants, a TCR beta motif appeared characteristic of ankylosing spondylitis blood. Significant enrichment of disease-linked clones was reported in matched ankylosing spondylitis synovial fluid. Disease-linked clones had a CD8+ phenotype and relatively low frequency in peripheral blood.

On this clonotype itself: Its antigen remains unidentified.

Trimming stripped 0 bases from V and 2 bases from J, with 10 bases between. In germline, CDR1 is ENHRY, CDR2 SYGVKD. The CDR3 is 15 amino acids. A quantitative 5'-RACE method, one with molecular barcodes, was used to make TCR beta libraries. TCRdb reprocessed the 5' RACE reads via MiXCR and lists one record per CDR3 protein. The sample contains 350,000 to 400,000 distinct CDR3 sequences, roughly 22% of which appear only once. V is TRBV10-3 and J is TRBJ2-5; D is ambiguous. Sample: blood, either unsorted or a sorted T cell fraction (not recorded which). The sequence came from a male donor with ankylosing spondylitis or in good health (not recorded which). The chain's CDR3 is CAISESFTSQETQYF. In DNA, the CDR3 is TGTGCCATCAGTGAGTCGTTCACTTCACAAGAGACCCAGTACTTC.